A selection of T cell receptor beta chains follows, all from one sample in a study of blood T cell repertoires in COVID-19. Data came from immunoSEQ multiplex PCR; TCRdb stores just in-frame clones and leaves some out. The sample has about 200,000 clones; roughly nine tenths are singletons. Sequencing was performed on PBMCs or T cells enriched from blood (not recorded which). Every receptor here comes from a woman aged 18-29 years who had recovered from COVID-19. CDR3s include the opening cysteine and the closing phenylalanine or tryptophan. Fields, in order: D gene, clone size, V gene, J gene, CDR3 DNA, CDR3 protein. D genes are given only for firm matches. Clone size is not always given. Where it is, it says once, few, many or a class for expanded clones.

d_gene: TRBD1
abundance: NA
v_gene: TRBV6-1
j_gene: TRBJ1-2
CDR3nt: TGTGCCAGCAGTGAACGGGGGGGACAGGGGAGCTATGGCTACACCTTC
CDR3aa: CASSERGGQGSYGYTF

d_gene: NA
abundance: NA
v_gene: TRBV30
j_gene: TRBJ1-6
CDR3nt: TGTGCCTGGAGTGTCAATAATTCACCCCTCCACTTT
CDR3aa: CAWSVNNSPLHF

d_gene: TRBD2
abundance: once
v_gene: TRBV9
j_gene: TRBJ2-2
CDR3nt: TGTGCCAGCAGCGTTACCCCGGGGAGGGAGATGGGCGGGGAGCTGTTTTTT
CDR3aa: CASSVTPGREMGGELFF

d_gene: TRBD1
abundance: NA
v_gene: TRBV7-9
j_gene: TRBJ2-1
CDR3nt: TGTGCCAGCAGCTGGGACAGCAATTACAATGAGCAGTTCTTC
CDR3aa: CASSWDSNYNEQFF

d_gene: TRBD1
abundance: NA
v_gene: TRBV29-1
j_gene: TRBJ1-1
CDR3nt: TGCAGCGTTGGGACAGGGGTGCTAGCTGAAGCTTTCTTT
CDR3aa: CSVGTGVLAEAFF

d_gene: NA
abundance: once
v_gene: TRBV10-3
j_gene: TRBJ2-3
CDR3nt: TGTGCCATCAGTGAGTCATCCGGGACGCAGTATTTT
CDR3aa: CAISESSGTQYF

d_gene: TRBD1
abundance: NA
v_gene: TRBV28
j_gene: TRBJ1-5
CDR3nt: TGTGCCAGCAGTTTACCACAGGGGTCCCAGCCCCAGCATTTT
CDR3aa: CASSLPQGSQPQHF

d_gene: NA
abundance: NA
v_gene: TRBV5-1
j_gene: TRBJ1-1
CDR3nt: TGCGCCAGCAGCTTAACAGGGACCTTGGGCACTGAAGCTTTCTTT
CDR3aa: CASSLTGTLGTEAFF

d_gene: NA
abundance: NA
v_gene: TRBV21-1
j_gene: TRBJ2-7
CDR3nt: TGTGCCAGCCCCCGCCCCCTTTTGAGGCGGGGGATTGGCGAGCAGTACTTC
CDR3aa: CASPRPLLRRGIGEQYF

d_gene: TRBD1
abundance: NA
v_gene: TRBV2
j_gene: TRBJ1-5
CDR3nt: TGTGCCAGCGGTGAAGACAGGGGGCGCGGGCAGCCCCAGCATTTT
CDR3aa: CASGEDRGRGQPQHF

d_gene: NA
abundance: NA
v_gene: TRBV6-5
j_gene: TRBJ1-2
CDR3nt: TGTGCCAGCAGGCGGGCAGACTATGGCTACACCTTC
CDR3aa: CASRRADYGYTF

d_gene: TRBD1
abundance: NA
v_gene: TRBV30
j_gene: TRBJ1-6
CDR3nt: TGTGCCTGGAGTGTACGTCGTTCGGGACAGGGTAAATTGGCCCTCCACTTT
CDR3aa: CAWSVRRSGQGKLALHF

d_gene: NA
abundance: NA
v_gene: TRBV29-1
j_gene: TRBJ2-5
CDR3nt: TGCAGCGTTGAAGTAGGGGCCGAAGCGACCCAGTACTTC
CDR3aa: CSVEVGAEATQYF

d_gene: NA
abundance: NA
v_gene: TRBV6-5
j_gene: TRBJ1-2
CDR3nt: TGTGCCAGCAGCCACCTAATGGTAAATGGCTACACCTTC
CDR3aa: CASSHLMVNGYTF

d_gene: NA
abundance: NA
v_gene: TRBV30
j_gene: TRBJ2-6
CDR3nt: TGTGCCTGGAGTACCACAGGGGCCAACGTCCTGACTTTC
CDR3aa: CAWSTTGANVLTF

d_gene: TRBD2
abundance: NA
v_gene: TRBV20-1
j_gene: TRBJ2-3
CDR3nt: TGCAGTGCTAGTGGACTAGCGGGGGTGACAGATACGCAGTATTTT
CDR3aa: CSASGLAGVTDTQYF

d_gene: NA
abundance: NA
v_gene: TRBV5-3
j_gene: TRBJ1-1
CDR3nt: TGTGCCAGAAGGGGCGGGGGGTGGACTGAAGCTTTCTTT
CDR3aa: CARRGGGWTEAFF

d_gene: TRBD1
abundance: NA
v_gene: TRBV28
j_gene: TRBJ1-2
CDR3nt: TGTGCCAGCAGTTCCTACAGGGGAGGAGATGGCTACACCTTC
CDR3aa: CASSSYRGGDGYTF

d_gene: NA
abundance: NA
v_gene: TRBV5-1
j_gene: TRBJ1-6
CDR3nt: TGCGCCAGCAGCTTGAATGGTCAGGAAACCTATAATTCACCCCTCCACTTT
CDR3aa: CASSLNGQETYNSPLHF

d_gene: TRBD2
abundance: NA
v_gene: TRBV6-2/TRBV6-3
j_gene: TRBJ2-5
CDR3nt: TGTGCCAGCAGTTACTCCCTAGCGGGGGGCGGGGAGACCCAGTACTTC
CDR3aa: CASSYSLAGGGETQYF

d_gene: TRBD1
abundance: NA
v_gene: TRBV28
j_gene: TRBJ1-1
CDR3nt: TGTGCCAGCAGTCTAGGCATCCGGTTAGGGACAGGGAAGGGGATGGCTTTCTTT
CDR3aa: CASSLGIRLGTGKGMAFF

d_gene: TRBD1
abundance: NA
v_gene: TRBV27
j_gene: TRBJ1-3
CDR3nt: TGTGCCAGCAGCTTCCGGACAGGCGCTGGAAACACCATATATTTT
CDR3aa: CASSFRTGAGNTIYF

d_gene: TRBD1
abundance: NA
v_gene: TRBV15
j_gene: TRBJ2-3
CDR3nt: TGTGCCACGAGGAGACAGGGCCAGACCACAGATACGCAGTATTTT
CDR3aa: CATRRQGQTTDTQYF

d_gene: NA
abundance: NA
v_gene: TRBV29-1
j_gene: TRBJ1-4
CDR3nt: TGCAGCGTTGGTCGACAGCTAGTTTTTGAAAAACTGTTTTTT
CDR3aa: CSVGRQLVFEKLFF

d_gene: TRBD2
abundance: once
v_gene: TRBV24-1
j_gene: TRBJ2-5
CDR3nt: TGTGCCACCAGTGAGGGGGGACTAGGAGGAGAGACCCAGTACTTC
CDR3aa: CATSEGGLGGETQYF

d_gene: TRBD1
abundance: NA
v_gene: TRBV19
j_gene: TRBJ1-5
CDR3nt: TGTGCCAGTTCGAGGGGACAGGGAATAGTTCAGCCCCAGCATTTT
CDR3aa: CASSRGQGIVQPQHF

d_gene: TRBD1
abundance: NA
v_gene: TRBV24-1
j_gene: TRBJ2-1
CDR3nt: TGTGCCACCAGTGATCCTACAGGGGAGAGTAGGAATGAGCAGTTCTTC
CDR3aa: CATSDPTGESRNEQFF

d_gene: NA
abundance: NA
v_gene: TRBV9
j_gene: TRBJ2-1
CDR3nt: TGTGCCAGCAGCCCACGACAGACTTACAATGAGCAGTTCTTC
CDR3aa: CASSPRQTYNEQFF

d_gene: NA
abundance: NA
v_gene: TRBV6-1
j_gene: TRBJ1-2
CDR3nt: TGTGCCAGCAGTGAAGATAGCGGCAGCTTCTATGGCTACACCTTC
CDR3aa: CASSEDSGSFYGYTF

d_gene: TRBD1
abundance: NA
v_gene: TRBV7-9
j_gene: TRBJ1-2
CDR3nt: TGTGCCAGCAGCTTAGAACAGGGGCCCTATGGCTACACCTTC
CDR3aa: CASSLEQGPYGYTF

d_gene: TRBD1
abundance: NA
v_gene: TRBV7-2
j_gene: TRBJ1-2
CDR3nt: TGTGCCAGCAGCTACGAGCCGGGACAGCTGTTGGGTGGCTACACCTTC
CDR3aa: CASSYEPGQLLGGYTF

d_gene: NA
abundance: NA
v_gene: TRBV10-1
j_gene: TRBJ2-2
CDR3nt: TGCGCCAGCAGTGGGCACGGGACTGGGGCGAACACCGGGGAGCTGTTTTTT
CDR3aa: CASSGHGTGANTGELFF

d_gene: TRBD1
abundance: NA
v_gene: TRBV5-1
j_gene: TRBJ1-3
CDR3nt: TGCGCCAGCAGCTTGGCAGGGGGCAATGGAAACACCATATATTTT
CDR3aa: CASSLAGGNGNTIYF

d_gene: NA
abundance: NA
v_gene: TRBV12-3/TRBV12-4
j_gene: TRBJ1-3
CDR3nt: TGTGCCAGCAGTTCCCAGGGAAACACCATATATTTT
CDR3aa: CASSSQGNTIYF

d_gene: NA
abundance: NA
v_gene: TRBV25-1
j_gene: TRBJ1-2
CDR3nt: TGTGCCAGCAGGGAGGGGTTAGGCGGCTACACCTTC
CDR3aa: CASREGLGGYTF

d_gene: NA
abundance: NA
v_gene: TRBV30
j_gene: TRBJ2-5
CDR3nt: TGTGCCTGGAGGGTGGGGGGAACCCAGTACTTC
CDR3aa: CAWRVGGTQYF

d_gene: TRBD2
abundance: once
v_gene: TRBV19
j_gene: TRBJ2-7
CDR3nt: TGTGCCAGTAGTATAGGGCCCCTGCTAGCGGATAGCTCCTACGAGCAGTACTTC
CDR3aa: CASSIGPLLADSSYEQYF

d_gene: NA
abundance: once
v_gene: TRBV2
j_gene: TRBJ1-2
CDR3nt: TGTGCCAGCCGTCAGGGATGGGATCGGTATGGCTACACCTTC
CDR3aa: CASRQGWDRYGYTF

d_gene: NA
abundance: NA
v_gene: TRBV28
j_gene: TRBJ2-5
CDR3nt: TGTGCCAGCAGTTCCCCTCAGGGTTGGGAGACCCAGTACTTC
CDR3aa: CASSSPQGWETQYF

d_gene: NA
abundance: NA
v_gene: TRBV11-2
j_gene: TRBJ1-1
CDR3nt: TGTGCCAGCAGCTTAGGGGGAGGGTCCCGCCATGAAGCTTTCTTT
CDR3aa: CASSLGGGSRHEAFF

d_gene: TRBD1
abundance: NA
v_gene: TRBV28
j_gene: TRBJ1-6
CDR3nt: TGTGCCAGCGGGGGAGGACAGGGCTATAATTCACCCCTCCACTTT
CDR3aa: CASGGGQGYNSPLHF

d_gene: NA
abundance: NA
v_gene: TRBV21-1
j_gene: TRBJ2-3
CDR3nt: TGTGCCAGCAGCAAAGTGCTTCCGGGACTAGCGGGGGCCGGCGAAGATACGCAGTATTTT
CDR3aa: CASSKVLPGLAGAGEDTQYF

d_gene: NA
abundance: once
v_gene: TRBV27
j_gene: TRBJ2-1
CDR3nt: TGTGCCAGCAGTTCCCCAGGGGCTGGGTCCAACAGGCATGAGCAGTTCTTC
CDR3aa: CASSSPGAGSNRHEQFF

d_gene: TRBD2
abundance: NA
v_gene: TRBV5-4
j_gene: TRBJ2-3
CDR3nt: TGTGCCAGCAGCTCAGCGGGGGCGAACACAGATACGCAGTATTTT
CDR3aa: CASSSAGANTDTQYF

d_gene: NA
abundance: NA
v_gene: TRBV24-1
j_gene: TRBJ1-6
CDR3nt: TGTGCCACCAGTGAGGGGGGGGCGAAGAATTCACCCCTCCACTTT
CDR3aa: CATSEGGAKNSPLHF

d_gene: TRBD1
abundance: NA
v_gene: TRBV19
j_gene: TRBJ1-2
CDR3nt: TGTGCCAGTCTACCGGGACAGGGAGTTTATGGCTACACCTTC
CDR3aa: CASLPGQGVYGYTF

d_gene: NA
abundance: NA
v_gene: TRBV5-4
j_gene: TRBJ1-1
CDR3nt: TGTGCCAGCACCGAAAACAGGGACACTGAAGCTTTCTTT
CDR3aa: CASTENRDTEAFF

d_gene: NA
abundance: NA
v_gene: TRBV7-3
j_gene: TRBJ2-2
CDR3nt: TGTGCCAGCAGCTTAAGTGGGACACTTTCCGGGGAGCTGTTTTTT
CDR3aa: CASSLSGTLSGELFF

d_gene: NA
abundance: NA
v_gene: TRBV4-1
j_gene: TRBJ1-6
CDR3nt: TGCGCCAGCAGCCAAAGGGGAATAGATTCACCCCTCCACTTT
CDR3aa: CASSQRGIDSPLHF

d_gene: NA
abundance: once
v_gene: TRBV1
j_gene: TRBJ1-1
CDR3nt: TGCACCAGCAGGGACAGGGGGAACACTGAAGCTTTCTTT
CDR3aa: CTSRDRGNTEAFF

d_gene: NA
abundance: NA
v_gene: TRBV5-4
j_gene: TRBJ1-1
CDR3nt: TGTGCCAGCAGCCTACACAGGGAGATCACTGAAGCTTTCTTT
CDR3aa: CASSLHREITEAFF